The next 6 T cell receptor beta chains were all read from a single sample in a study of early T cells in non-severe SARS-CoV-2 infection. One entry per CDR3 protein, called by TCRdb with MiXCR from the 5' RACE reads. The sample shows around 50,000 distinct CDR3 sequences, 11% of them seen only once. The sample comprised whole blood. The source is an adult who was a healthcare worker with PCR-confirmed SARS-CoV-2 infection or an uninfected control (not recorded which).

J is TRBJ2-5 and V is TRBV28; D is tentatively TRBD1 or TRBD2 (5 bases each). From germline, CDR1 is MDHEN and CDR2 SYDVKM. Trimming stripped 3 bases from V and 5 bases from J, with 19 bases between. The CDR3 totals 16 residues. CDR3 residues: CASSLVGTPIVETQYF. The CDR3 DNA sequence: TGTGCCAGCAGTTTGGTAGGGACCCCGATCGTTGAGACCCAGTACTTC.

This sequence joins TRBV28 and TRBJ2-7; 7 bases are a match to TRBD1. Germline assignment: CDR1 MDHEN and CDR2 SYDVKM. V shed 3 bases, J shed 9 bases, and the junction held 8 bases outside the gene matches. This CDR3 is built from 13 residues. The CDR3 here is CASSLPGGLRQYF. Here the CDR3 DNA reads TGTGCCAGCAGTTTGCCAGGGGGTTTAAGGCAGTACTTC.

The chain has TRBV12-3 or TRBV12-4 and TRBJ2-3; 12 positions agree with TRBD2. J lost 1 base, V lost 6 bases, and 5 bases had no gene match. The CDR3 is made up of 16 amino acids. The CDR3 coding sequence is TGTGCCAGCAGGGGAGGACTAGCGGGGCGCACAGATACGCAGTATTTT. This translates into CASRGGLAGRTDTQYF.

The J gene is TRBJ2-1, the V gene TRBV5-4, with D possibly being TRBD1 or TRBD2 (5 bases each). V was pared by 2 bases and J by 4 bases, with 13 bases between. There are 15 residues in the CDR3. Germline CDR1 is SGHNT and CDR2 is YYREEE (reference sequence). The CDR3 DNA reads TGTGCCAGCAGCTTCCCCGGGGCTATGTACAATGAGCAGTTCTTC. Protein: CASSFPGAMYNEQFF.

This clonotype has a handful of counts. The rearrangement joins TRBV5-1 to TRBJ2-5; 9 bases agree with TRBD1. Losses at the gene ends were 4 bases for V and 0 bases for J; bases not matched to a gene: 4. The CDR3 has 15 residues. Per germline, CDR1 SGHRS and CDR2 YFSETQ. For the CDR3, the DNA is TGCGCCAGCAGCCCCGGGGACAGGGACCAAGAGACCCAGTACTTC. Amino acids: CASSPGDRDQETQYF.

The chain recombines TRBV6-5 with TRBJ1-6, with unresolved D. The CDR3 is made up of 13 amino acids. The V end was cut by 6 bases, the J end by 7 bases, with 10 bases between. Germline V gives CDR1 MNHEY, CDR2 SVGAGI. The DNA of the CDR3 is TGTGCCAGCAGATCTCTTGGGAATTCACCCCTCCACTTT. This sequence encodes CASRSLGNSPLHF.